This entry features one TCR beta chain sequence. Germline loops: CDR1 LNHNV, CDR2 YYDKDF (reference sequence). Trimming took 0 bases from V and 7 from J; bases not matched to a gene: 10. The CDR3 runs 17 residues. Combining iRepertoire HTBI primers with Arm-PCR of CDR3 regions, the authors built TCR beta libraries. TCRdb independently ran MiXCR on the multiplex PCR reads; one entry per CDR3 protein. The sample carries around 460,000 distinct CDR3 sequences, less than 25% recorded once. The sample originates from a study of regulatory T cells in long-lasting Graves disease. On the study more broadly: By definition, persistent Graves' disease involved antithyroid drugs for over 5 years alongside positive TSH receptor antibodies.

Noted time point: persistent/refractory GD, antithyroid drugs over 5 years with positive TRAb. Following extraction of RNA from PBMCs, that RNA was used to make the TCR library. This sample comprised peripheral blood mononuclear cells (PBMCs), obtained when the disease was refractory, from a patient treated with antithyroid drugs. This sequence joins TRBV15 and TRBJ1-5, with TRBD1 identical over 9 bases. The TCR comes from a female donor with Graves disease. CDR3 DNA: TGTGCCACCAGCAGAGACCCTACAGGGGGCGCGTTGCAGCCCCAGCATTTT. Translating it yields CATSRDPTGGALQPQHF.